This T cell receptor beta chain derives from a study of human T cells and chemical hapten exposure. Study background: The patients, most of them female, presented with alopecia areata, totalis or universalis. The variation in per-sample TCR yields arose mainly from small differences in pooled library volumes.

This clonotype was counted many times. Its cognate antigen is unknown. Germline CDR1 and CDR2: SGHAT and FQNNGV. This CDR3 has 17 amino acids. Unmatched junction bases numbered 6, after V lost 4 bases and J lost 0 bases. Time point given: patch test 3, about 24 weeks after DPC sensitization. This sample's treatment: therapeutic diphenylcyclopropenone sensitization with weekly scalp DPC. Unfractionated whole blood was the source of the extracted total RNA. In TCRdb, the RACE reads were re-called with MiXCR into one record per CDR3 protein. The sample includes some 79,000 distinct CDR3 sequences, more than 10% of them seen just once. Study outcomes and limitations: Counts of expanded TCRs (at PT1) showed a positive correlation with patch test score.

The genes are TRBV11-2 and TRBJ2-6; 7 bases are shared with TRBD1. The material was whole blood, obtained in connection with sensitization to the hapten diphenylcyclopropenone (DPC). The clonotype was recovered from a woman in her 50s with alopecia areata. Some clones in this sample may be carry-over from other donors' samples. CDR3 DNA: TGTGCCAGCAGCTCTCCAGGGGGTATCTCTGGGGCCAACGTCCTGACTTTC. Translation gives CASSSPGGISGANVLTF.